The clone carrying this T cell receptor (beta chain) was seen a few times. The antigen remains unidentified. This sample was taken from a study of blood T cells in healthy people across ages. Findings and caveats of the study: Among T cells, TCR beta diversity per million cells dropped roughly linearly as age rose.

Caucasian, healthy and from Russia, the donors were aged between 6 and 90. Isolation recovered at least 7 million PBMCs from every sample. Sample-barcoded 5' priming and a J-beta primer mix drove a second PCR of roughly 6 to 12 cycles. There were at least 2.5 million CDR3-containing paired-end reads obtained from each sample. TCRdb fed the 5' RACE reads into MiXCR, producing one record per CDR3 protein. Of about 1.8 million distinct CDR3 sequences in the sample, just under 50% were seen once. Material for sequencing was blood. The sequence came from a middle-aged woman in good health.

The CDR3 nucleotides read TGTGCCAGCAGCCTCTTCCGGGACATCATATACGAGCAGTACTTC. It translates to CASSLFRDIIYEQYF. This chain connects TRBV7-2 to TRBJ2-7; possible D gene TRBD1, 6 bases. Trimming removed 5 bases from V and 4 bases from J, with 18 bases in between. Germline CDR1 reads SGHTA; CDR2 reads FQGNSA. There are 15 residues in the CDR3. The whole variable domain, filled in from reference TRBV7-2 and TRBJ2-7, reads GAGVSQSPSNKVTEKGKDVELRCDPISGHTALYWYRQSLGQGLEFLIYFQGNSAPDKSGLPSDRFSAERTGGSVSTLTIQRTQQEDSAVYLCASSLFRDIIYEQYFGPGTRLTVT.